The 19 T cell receptor beta chains presented below share a single source sample, sequenced in a study of low-dose radiotherapy and immunotherapy resistance in tumors. cDNA synthesis used a TRAV/TRBV-specific primer set for both chains. Using a constant-region primer together with a V-primer adapter, TCRs were subjected to around 22 PCR cycles of amplification. TCRdb analysed the reads with MiXCR anew, one entry per CDR3 protein. The sample lists tens of thousands of distinct CDR3 sequences, roughly 31% occurring once. The sample's time point: before trial treatment. Specimen: PBMCs, collected before treatment. Source of these receptors: a female donor with ovarian cancer.

This clonotype was recorded at least ten times. The chain is built from TRBV20-1 and TRBJ2-7; 12 nucleotides align to TRBD2. This CDR3 is built from 14 residues. Germline trimming cut 4 bases from V and 5 bases from J; bases unmatched to any gene: 6. Germline CDR1 and CDR2: DFQATT and SNEGSKA (reference sequence). The CDR3 loop reads CSAIPGLAGHEQYF. CDR3 nucleotide sequence: TGCAGTGCTATCCCCGGACTAGCGGGACACGAGCAGTACTTC.

Turning to this clonotype: A much larger clone lies a single base off, so this may be a read error. The J gene is TRBJ2-1, the V gene TRBV5-5, with 7 bases identical to TRBD1. This CDR3 has 15 amino acids. From germline, CDR1 is SGHKS and CDR2 YYEKEE (reference sequence). With 3 bases clipped from V and 10 bases from J, the junction kept 13 bases outside the gene matches. Here the CDR3 reads CASSSMTGMKYEQFF. CDR3 bases: TGTGCCAGCAGCTCGATGACAGGGATGAAATACGAGCAGTTCTTC.

This clonotype has only one observation. The rearrangement uses TRBV7-9 and TRBJ2-1; D possibly uses TRBD1 or TRBD2 (5 bases each). This CDR3 spans 11 amino acids. V was trimmed by 3 bases and J by 12 bases, leaving 9 bases between them. CDR1 is SEHNR, CDR2 FQNEAQ, per germline (reference sequence). CDR3 DNA sequence: TGTGCCAGCAGCTTTAGGGACCCGCAGTTCTTC. Translated: CASSFRDPQFF.

Notes on this clonotype: This likely traces to a read error, being one base from a far larger clone. The chain joins TRBV5-6 to TRBJ2-7; D unclear. This CDR3 is built from 17 residues. Trimming took 1 base from V and 7 from J, leaving 24 bases between them. CDR1 and CDR2 from the germline V gene are SGHDT and YYEEEE. The CDR3 sequence: CASSLSVSLSSYNEQYF. Written as DNA, the CDR3 is TGTGCCAGCAGCTTGTCTGTCAGTCTAAGCTCCTACAATGAGCAGTACTTC.

The chain employs TRBV6-1 and TRBJ2-6, with 8 bases lining up with TRBD2. The germline CDR1 and CDR2 sequences are MNHNS and SASEGT. This CDR3 is built from 17 residues. Trimming took 8 bases from V and 0 from J; bases not matched to a gene: 9. Written as DNA, the CDR3 is TGTGCCAGCTCCCGACAGGCGGGAGGCTCTGGGGCCAACGTCCTGACTTTC. Its protein is CASSRQAGGSGANVLTF.

This clonotype was counted between two and nine times. This sequence is one base from a far larger clone and is likely a read error. The rearrangement joins TRBV9 to TRBJ2-7; TRBD2 is a possible D gene (7 bases). Trimming removed 0 bases from V and 7 bases from J, with 14 bases in between. The CDR3 is made up of 14 amino acids. Germline CDR1 and CDR2: SGDLS and YYNGEE. CDR3 bases: TGTGCCAGCAGCGTAGAGGGGGGGTATGGGGAGCAGTACTTC. Translated, it gives CASSVEGGYGEQYF.

With respect to this clonotype: One base separates it from a far larger clone, so it is likely a read error. This chain joins TRBV4-3 and TRBJ2-5; 9 bases are a match to TRBD1. The CDR3 has 14 residues. The germline gives CDR1 LGHNA, CDR2 YSLEER. CDR3 in amino acids: CASSQGTGYNEQYF. The DNA of the CDR3 is TGCGCCAGCAGTCAAGGGACAGGGTACAATGAGCAGTACTTC.

The rearrangement uses TRBV12-3 or TRBV12-4 and TRBJ2-3; TRBD1 matches at 9 bases. This CDR3 contains 15 residues. V lost 5 bases, J lost 2 bases, and 5 bases stayed unmatched. CDR3 coding DNA: TGTGCCAGCAGTACTACAGGGGGCGTCACAGATACGCAGTATTTT. Protein product: CASSTTGGVTDTQYF.

This clonotype was counted only a few times. V is TRBV5-3 and J is TRBJ2-7, with 7 bases aligning to TRBD1. TRBV5-3 is classed as an ORF, of uncertain function. The CDR3 has 15 amino acids. Trimming took 1 base from V and 0 from J; bases not matched to a gene: 4. The CDR3 spells CARSLPDRSSYEQYF. The CDR3 DNA reads TGTGCCAGAAGCTTGCCGGACAGGAGCTCCTACGAGCAGTACTTC.

This rearrangement joins TRBV14 to TRBJ1-4; D is unresolved. Germline V gene data show CDR1 as SGHDN and CDR2 as FVKESK. V lost 0 bases, J lost 4 bases, and 6 bases lay in between. CDR3 length: 14 amino acids. CDR3: CASSQDGRNEKLFF. The CDR3 DNA reads as TGTGCCAGCAGCCAAGATGGGCGTAATGAAAAACTGTTTTTT. Full variable domain (rest looked up from reference TRBV14 and TRBJ1-4): EAGVTQFPSHSVIEKGQTVTLRCDPISGHDNLYWYRRVMGKEIKFLLHFVKESKQDESGMPNNRFLAERTGGTYSTLKVQPAELEDSGVYFCASSQDGRNEKLFFGSGTQLSVL.

V usage is TRBV5-1 and J usage is TRBJ2-2; tentatively, D is TRBD1 or TRBD2 (5 bases each). The length of the CDR3 is 15 residues. V shed 7 bases and J shed 4 bases, with 17 bases lying between them. Germline V gene data show CDR1 as SGHRS and CDR2 as YFSETQ. The CDR3 spells CASHPGHEGTGELFF. The CDR3 DNA reads as TGCGCCAGCCACCCGGGGCACGAGGGCACCGGGGAGCTGTTTTTT.

This clonotype came up many times. The chain joins TRBV15 to TRBJ2-5; no definite D call. CDR3 length: 15 amino acids. The V gene's germline CDR1 is LNHNV and CDR2 YYDKDF (reference sequence). V lost 6 bases and J lost 5, with 19 bases in between. The CDR3 loop is CATRDGRKSSETQYF. The CDR3 DNA is TGTGCCACCAGAGACGGCAGGAAGTCCAGTGAGACCCAGTACTTC.

The chain is built from TRBV5-5 and TRBJ2-7, with 9 nucleotides matching TRBD1. The CDR3 totals 16 residues. The germline V gene has CDR1 SGHKS and CDR2 YYEKEE (reference sequence). V was pared by 4 bases and J by 5 bases, with 13 bases of the junction left unmatched. The CDR3 DNA reads TGTGCCAGCAGCCCGGGACAGGGCCGCAATGGCAACGAGCAGTACTTC. Encoded protein: CASSPGQGRNGNEQYF. The full variable domain, its missing parts supplied by reference TRBV5-5 and TRBJ2-7, is DAGVTQSPTHLIKTRGQQVTLRCSPISGHKSVSWYQQVLGQGPQFIFQYYEKEERGRGNFPDRFSARQFPNYSSELNVNALLLGDSALYLCASSPGQGRNGNEQYFGPGTRLTVT.

The chain joins TRBV5-5 to TRBJ2-3; 10 positions agree with TRBD2. Germline V CDR1 and CDR2: SGHKS, YYEKEE (reference sequence). The V segment lost 2 bases and the J segment 0 bases; nucleotides outside the gene matches: 6. The CDR3 totals 17 residues. Written as DNA, the CDR3 is TGTGCCAGCAGCTTCAGGACTAGCGGAGATAGCACAGATACGCAGTATTTT. It specifies CASSFRTSGDSTDTQYF.

This clonotype is classed as medium-sized. The chain has TRBV19 and TRBJ2-3; D call uncertain. CDR1 LNHDA and CDR2 SQIVND come from the germline V gene (reference sequence). The V end lost 7 bases, the J end lost 1 base, and 9 bases lay between the germline ends. The CDR3 runs to 13 residues. In DNA form, the CDR3 reads TGTGCCAGTAAGCCGGCCGGCACAGATACGCAGTATTTT. Translation: CASKPAGTDTQYF. Full variable domain (rest looked up from reference TRBV19 and TRBJ2-3): DGGITQSPKYLFRKEGQNVTLSCEQNLNHDAMYWYRQDPGQGLRLIYYSQIVNDFQKGDIAEGYSVSREKKESFPLTVTSAQKNPTAFYLCASKPAGTDTQYFGPGTRLTVL.

This chain links TRBV7-3 with TRBJ1-1, with unresolved D. Trimming left V 0 bases short and J 0 bases short, with 2 bases between. CDR3 length: 13 residues. CDR1 and CDR2 (germline): SGHTA, FQGTGA. The DNA for the CDR3 is TGTGCCAGCAGCTTAACTCTGAACACTGAAGCTTTCTTT. The encoded protein is CASSLTLNTEAFF.

This chain uses TRBV28 with TRBJ2-6; 15 bases align to TRBD2. Germline values: CDR1 MDHEN, CDR2 SYDVKM. This CDR3 is 20 amino acids long. The J segment lost 4 bases and the V segment lost 8 bases, leaving 15 bases of the junction unmatched. DNA of the CDR3: TGTGCCAGCGGCAACTTGTCCGGGACTAGCGGGAGGTCAGGGGCCAACGTCCTGACTTTC. This codes for CASGNLSGTSGRSGANVLTF. Variable domain in full (rest from reference TRBV28 and TRBJ2-6): DVKVTQSSRYLVKRTGEKVFLECVQDMDHENMFWYRQDPGLGLRLIYFSYDVKMKEKGDIPEGYSVSREKKERFSLILESASTNQTSMYLCASGNLSGTSGRSGANVLTFGAGSRLTVL.

This clonotype occurred many times. The chain uses TRBV4-2 and TRBJ2-3, with D unresolved. Germline V gives CDR1 LGHNA, CDR2 YNFKEQ. With 0 bases removed from V and 0 bases from J, the gap between germline ends came to 7 bases. CDR3 size: 15 residues. CDR3 DNA sequence: TGTGCCAGCAGCCAAGATGATCGGAGCACAGATACGCAGTATTTT. Its protein product is CASSQDDRSTDTQYF.

This clonotype was observed at least ten times. This chain links TRBV20-1 with TRBJ2-7; D call uncertain. With 0 bases removed from V and 6 bases from J, the gap between germline ends came to 9 bases. The germline gives CDR1 DFQATT, CDR2 SNEGSKA (reference sequence). This CDR3 comprises 12 residues. DNA of the CDR3: TGCAGTGCTAGAGAGGTTGGTGGCGAGCAGTACTTC. The encoded protein is CSAREVGGEQYF.